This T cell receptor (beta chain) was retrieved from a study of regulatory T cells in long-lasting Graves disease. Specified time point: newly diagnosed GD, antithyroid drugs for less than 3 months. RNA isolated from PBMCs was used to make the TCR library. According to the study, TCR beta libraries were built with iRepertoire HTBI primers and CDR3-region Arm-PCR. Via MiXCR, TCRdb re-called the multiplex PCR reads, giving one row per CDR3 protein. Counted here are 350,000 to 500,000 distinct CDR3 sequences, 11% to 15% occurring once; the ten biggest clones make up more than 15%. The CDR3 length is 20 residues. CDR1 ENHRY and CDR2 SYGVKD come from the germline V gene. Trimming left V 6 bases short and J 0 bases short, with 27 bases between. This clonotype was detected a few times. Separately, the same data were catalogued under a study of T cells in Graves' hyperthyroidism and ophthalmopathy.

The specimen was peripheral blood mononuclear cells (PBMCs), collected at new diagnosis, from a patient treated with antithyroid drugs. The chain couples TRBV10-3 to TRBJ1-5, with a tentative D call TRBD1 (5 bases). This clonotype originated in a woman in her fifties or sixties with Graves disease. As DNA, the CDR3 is TGTGCCATCAGCCCTACGGGGGGGGGTCCCCGTCAGTATAGCAATCAGCCCCAGCATTTT. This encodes CAISPTGGGPRQYSNQPQHF.